This TCR beta chain was profiled in a study of response to subunit inactivated influenza vaccine. TCRdb analysed the RT-PCR reads with MiXCR anew, one entry per CDR3 protein. The sample gives 530,000 or so distinct CDR3 sequences, 12% of which show up once; more than 8.5% is in the top ten. This clonotype came up many times. In germline, CDR1 is LGHNA, CDR2 YSLEER. V lost 5 bases to trimming and J lost 8 bases, with 15 bases between them. The CDR3 sequence is 14 residues long. This clonotype was obtained from a man aged 45-65 years who received an inactivated influenza vaccine. The material sequenced was PBMCs from blood, taken on the day of vaccination. The chain links TRBV4-3 to TRBJ2-2; D might be TRBD2 (5 bases). CDR3 coding DNA: TGCGCCAGCAGCTCGGGGAGCGGATCTGGGGAGCTGTTTTTT. It encodes CASSSGSGSGELFF.